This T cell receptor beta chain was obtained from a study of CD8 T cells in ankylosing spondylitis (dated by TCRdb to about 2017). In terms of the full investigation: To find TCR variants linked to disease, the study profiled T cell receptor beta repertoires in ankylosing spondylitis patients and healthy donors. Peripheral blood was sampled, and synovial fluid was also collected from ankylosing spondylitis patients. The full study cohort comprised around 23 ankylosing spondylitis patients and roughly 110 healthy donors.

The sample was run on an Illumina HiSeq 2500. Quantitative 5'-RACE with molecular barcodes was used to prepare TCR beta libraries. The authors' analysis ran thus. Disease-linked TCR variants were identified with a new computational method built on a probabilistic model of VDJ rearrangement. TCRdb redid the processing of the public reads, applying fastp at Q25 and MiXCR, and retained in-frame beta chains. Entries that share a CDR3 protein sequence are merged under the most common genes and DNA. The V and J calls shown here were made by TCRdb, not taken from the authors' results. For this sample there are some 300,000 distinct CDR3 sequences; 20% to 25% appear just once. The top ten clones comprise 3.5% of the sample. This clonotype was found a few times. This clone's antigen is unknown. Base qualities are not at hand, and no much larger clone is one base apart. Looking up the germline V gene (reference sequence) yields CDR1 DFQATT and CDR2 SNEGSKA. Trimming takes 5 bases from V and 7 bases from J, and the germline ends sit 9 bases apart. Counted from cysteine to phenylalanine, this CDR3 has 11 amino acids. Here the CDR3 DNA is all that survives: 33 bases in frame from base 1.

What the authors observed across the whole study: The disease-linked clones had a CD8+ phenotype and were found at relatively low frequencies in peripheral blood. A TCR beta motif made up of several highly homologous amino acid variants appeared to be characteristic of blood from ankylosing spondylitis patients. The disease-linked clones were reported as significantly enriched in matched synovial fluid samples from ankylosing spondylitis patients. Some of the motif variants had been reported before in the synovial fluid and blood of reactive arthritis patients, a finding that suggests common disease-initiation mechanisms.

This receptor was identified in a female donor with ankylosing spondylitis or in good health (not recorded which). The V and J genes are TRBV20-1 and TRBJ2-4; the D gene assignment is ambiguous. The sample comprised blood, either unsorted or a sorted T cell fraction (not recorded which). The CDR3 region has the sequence CSAVLVNIQYF. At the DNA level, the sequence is TGCAGTGCTGTCCTAGTTAACATTCAGTACTTC.